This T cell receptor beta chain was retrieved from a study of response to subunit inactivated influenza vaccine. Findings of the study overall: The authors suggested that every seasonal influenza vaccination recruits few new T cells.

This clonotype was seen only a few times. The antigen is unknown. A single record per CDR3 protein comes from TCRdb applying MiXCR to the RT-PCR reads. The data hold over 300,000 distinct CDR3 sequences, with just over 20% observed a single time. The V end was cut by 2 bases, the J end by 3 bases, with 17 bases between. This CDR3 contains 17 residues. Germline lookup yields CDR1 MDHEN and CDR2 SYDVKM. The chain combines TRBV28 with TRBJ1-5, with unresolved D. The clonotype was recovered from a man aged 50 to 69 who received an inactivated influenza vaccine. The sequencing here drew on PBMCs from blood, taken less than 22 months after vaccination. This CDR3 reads CASSLMAVPGLNQPQHF. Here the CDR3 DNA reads TGTGCCAGCAGTTTAATGGCTGTACCGGGCCTCAATCAGCCCCAGCATTTT.